Presented here are 20 T cell receptor beta chains from one specimen sequenced in a study of neurological immune-mediated disorders. A single record per CDR3 protein comes from TCRdb applying MiXCR to the 5' RACE reads. The data contain about 59,000 distinct CDR3 sequences, about an eighth of them seen just once; the ten biggest clones take up 9.5% to 12%. Sequencing was performed on PBMCs. Receptors were obtained from a woman aged 55-75 years with HTLV-1-associated myelopathy (HAM/TSP).

The chain employs TRBV5-1 and TRBJ1-1; D is unclear. Germline V gene lookup returns CDR1 SGHRS and CDR2 YFSETQ. The length of the CDR3 is 12 residues. V was trimmed by 4 bases and J by 2 bases, leaving 6 bases between them. The CDR3 coding sequence is TGCGCCAGCAGCGCCCAAAACACTGAAGCTTTCTTT. Its translation: CASSAQNTEAFF. The full variable domain, rest sourced from reference TRBV5-1 and TRBJ1-1, is KAGVTQTPRYLIKTRGQQVTLSCSPISGHRSVSWYQQTPGQGLQFLFEYFSETQRNKGNFPGRFSGRQFSNSRSEMNVSTLELGDSALYLCASSAQNTEAFFGQGTRLTVV.

This clonotype was recorded many times. This chain links TRBV4-1 with TRBJ2-3, with 11 bases fitting TRBD2. The CDR3 length is 18 residues. Germline loops: CDR1 MGHRA, CDR2 YSYEKL. V lost 5 bases, J lost 7 bases, and 17 bases stayed unmatched. The CDR3 region has the DNA TGCGCCAGCAGCTCTCCAAAAGCCCTAGCGGGAGGAAGCCATACGCAGTATTTT. Translated: CASSSPKALAGGSHTQYF.

This clonotype was found many times. The chain is built from TRBV11-2 and TRBJ2-1; D not resolved. With 0 bases removed from V and 9 bases from J, the gap between germline ends came to 12 bases. The CDR3 has 14 residues. Germline loops: CDR1 SGHAT, CDR2 FQNNGV. CDR3 nucleotides: TGTGCCAGCAGCTTAGAAATAAAGGGCCCTGAGCAGTTCTTC. This translates into CASSLEIKGPEQFF.

This clonotype was detected many times. The chain combines TRBV29-1 with TRBJ1-2, with D unresolved. Germline V gives CDR1 SQVTM, CDR2 ANQGSEA. V was cut by 7 bases and J by 4 bases, with 16 bases left in between. This CDR3 has 13 amino acids. The CDR3 bases are TGCAGCGATGGACCTGGGGATAGCTATGGCTACACCTTC. Translated, it gives CSDGPGDSYGYTF. The full variable domain, in which reference TRBV29-1 and TRBJ1-2 provide the parts outside the CDR3, is SAVISQKPSRDICQRGTSLTIQCQVDSQVTMMFWYRQQPGQSLTLIATANQGSEATYESGFVIDKFPISRPNLTFSTLTVSNMSPEDSSIYLCSDGPGDSYGYTFGSGTRLTVV.

The table lists this clonotype with a few counts. The chain employs TRBV7-8 and TRBJ1-2; D call uncertain. Germline loops: CDR1 SGHVS, CDR2 FQNEAQ. V was clipped by 1 base and J by 4 bases, with 16 bases between them. The CDR3 is made up of 16 amino acids. The CDR3 nucleotides are TGTGCCAGCAGCTTAGGTCGTGGGCAGGACCCCTATGGCTACACCTTC. The encoded protein is CASSLGRGQDPYGYTF.

Concerning this clonotype: A clone one base away is much larger, so this may be a read error. V usage is TRBV12-3 or TRBV12-4 and J usage is TRBJ2-7; 8 nucleotides match TRBD1. V trimming: 4 bases; J trimming: 3 bases; junction bases outside the gene matches: 5. This CDR3 spans 14 amino acids. The CDR3 DNA sequence: TGTGCCAGCAGTTGGACAGGGTGCATCTACGAGCAGTACTTC. It codes for CASSWTGCIYEQYF.

At least ten counts were recorded for this clonotype. This chain joins TRBV6-1 and TRBJ2-7; TRBD2 might be the D (6 bases). Per the germline V gene, CDR1 is MNHNS and CDR2 is SASEGT. CDR3 length: 15 residues. The V end lost 1 base, the J end lost 6 bases, and 16 bases lay between the germline ends. The CDR3 reads CASSEGAAGAIEQYF. As DNA, the CDR3 is TGTGCCAGCAGTGAAGGAGCAGCGGGCGCGATCGAGCAGTACTTC.

This clonotype was seen repeatedly, ten times or more. One end of the junction fails to match germline, which may point to a read error. The chain recombines TRBV7-7 with TRBJ2-3; D might be TRBD2 (7 bases). Per the germline V gene, CDR1 is SSHAT and CDR2 is FNYEAQ (reference sequence). This CDR3 has 14 residues. The CDR3 spells CASSLGGGADTQYF. In nucleotides, the CDR3 is TGTGCTAGCAGCTTAGGCGGGGGCGCAGATACGCAGTATTTT.

This clonotype occurred many times. The genes are TRBV3-1 and TRBJ2-5; D not resolved. The CDR3 contains 12 residues. V was pared by 2 bases and J by 4 bases, with 5 bases between. Looked up from germline, CDR1 is LGHDT and CDR2 is YNNKEL (reference sequence). The chain's CDR3 is CASSQIPETQYF. CDR3 nucleotides: TGTGCCAGCAGCCAAATTCCAGAGACCCAGTACTTC.

This clonotype was observed many times. The V call is TRBV2, the J call TRBJ2-7; 15 bases line up with TRBD2. Germline CDR1 SNHLY, CDR2 FYNNEI. The CDR3 contains 16 residues. The junction had 3 bases not matched to a gene; V was cut back by 5 bases and J by 1 base. The CDR3 is CASSRTSGRGSYEQYF. The CDR3, as DNA: TGTGCCAGCAGTAGGACTAGCGGGAGGGGGTCCTACGAGCAGTACTTC. Looking up the rest from reference TRBV2 and TRBJ2-7 gives the full variable domain: EPEVTQTPSHQVTQMGQEVILRCVPISNHLYFYWYRQILGQKVEFLVSFYNNEISEKSEIFDDQFSVERPDGSNFTLKIRSTKLEDSAMYFCASSRTSGRGSYEQYFGPGTRLTVT.

Many counts were recorded for this clonotype. V and J are TRBV2 and TRBJ2-1; no firm D call. Trimming removed 4 bases at V and 6 bases at J, with 10 bases between. The CDR3 covers 13 residues. Germline-derived CDR1 and CDR2 are SNHLY and FYNNEI. The CDR3 loop is CASSGVLLNEQFF. DNA for the CDR3: TGTGCCAGCAGTGGCGTTCTCCTCAATGAGCAGTTCTTC.

This clonotype was detected ten times or more. The gene calls are TRBV5-1 and TRBJ2-3; TRBD2 matches 9 bases. V was clipped by 5 bases and J by 2 bases; unmatched bases: 3. CDR1 and CDR2 from the germline V gene are SGHRS and YFSETQ. This CDR3 has 14 amino acids. In DNA form, the CDR3 reads TGCGCCAGCAGACCTAGCGGGGACACAGATACGCAGTATTTT. This sequence encodes CASRPSGDTDTQYF.

The rearrangement joins TRBV27 to TRBJ2-3, with D tentatively TRBD1 (6 bases). Germline CDR1 is MNHEY and CDR2 is SMNVEV (reference sequence). V was trimmed by 3 bases and J by 5 bases, leaving 9 bases between them. CDR3 length: 13 residues. For the CDR3, the DNA is TGTGCCAGCAGTTTCAGGGGCATAGATACGCAGTATTTT. Protein product: CASSFRGIDTQYF.

This clonotype was counted ten times or more. This chain uses TRBV29-1 with TRBJ2-1; tentatively, D is TRBD1 or TRBD2 (7 bases each). Germline values: CDR1 SQVTM, CDR2 ANQGSEA. Deletions cut 6 bases from V and 9 bases from J, with 21 bases between. This CDR3 region has 14 residues. The DNA of the CDR3 is TGCAGCGTCAACCACAGGGGCGGGGGCAGTGAGCAGTTCTTC. This gives the protein CSVNHRGGGSEQFF.

This clonotype has a count of ten or more. The chain joins TRBV29-1 to TRBJ2-5, with D possibly TRBD1 on 6 matching bases. Germline CDR1 reads SQVTM; CDR2 reads ANQGSEA. Trimming pared 8 bases from V and 1 base from J, leaving 20 bases between. The CDR3 spans 15 residues. In DNA, the CDR3 is TGCAGCTTTCAAAGTGGGGGCGGTTTCCAAGAGACCCAGTACTTC. As protein: CSFQSGGGFQETQYF.

This clonotype was recorded at least ten times. The V gene is TRBV18, the J gene TRBJ2-7; 9 nucleotides line up with TRBD1. The CDR3 totals 14 residues. V shed 3 bases, J shed 3 bases, and the junction held 3 bases outside the gene matches. CDR1 and CDR2 (germline): KGHSH, LQKENI. CDR3 loop: CASSPGDRVYEQYF. The DNA for the CDR3 is TGTGCCAGCTCACCGGGGGACAGGGTCTACGAGCAGTACTTC.

This clonotype has at least ten counts. The chain employs TRBV7-2 and TRBJ2-5; possibly TRBD2 for D (5 bases). V lost 5 bases to trimming and J lost 7 bases, with 17 bases between them. This CDR3 region has 14 residues. CDR1 SGHTA and CDR2 FQGNSA come from the germline V gene. In DNA form, the CDR3 reads TGTGCCAGCAGCCCCCTCCGGGGAGAGGGGACCCAGTACTTC. The encoded protein is CASSPLRGEGTQYF.

The table lists this clonotype with many counts. This sequence joins TRBV20-1 and TRBJ2-1; 13 positions match TRBD2. In germline, CDR1 is DFQATT, CDR2 SNEGSKA (reference sequence). This CDR3 is built from 15 residues. The junction had 6 bases not matched to a gene; V was cut back by 6 bases and J by 4 bases. The CDR3 DNA reads as TGCAGTGCAAGGGGACTAGCGGGAACTTACAATGAGCAGTTCTTC. It yields the protein CSARGLAGTYNEQFF.

This clonotype was detected ten times or more. The rearrangement joins TRBV5-5 to TRBJ2-6; D ambiguous. Between the trimmed V and J ends, which lost 0 bases and 0 bases, there was a span of 4 bases. Germline CDR1 and CDR2: SGHKS and YYEKEE (reference sequence). The CDR3 totals 15 residues. The CDR3 is CASSLGNSGANVLTF. CDR3 in DNA: TGTGCCAGCAGCTTGGGAAACTCTGGGGCCAACGTCCTGACTTTC.

This clonotype was detected many times. The chain links TRBV5-1 to TRBJ2-7, with a tentative D call TRBD2 (5 bases). There are 15 residues in the CDR3. V was trimmed by 3 bases and J by 1 base, leaving 14 bases between them. Germline CDR1 SGHRS, CDR2 YFSETQ. CDR3 amino acids: CASSSRTGASYEQYF. Here the CDR3 DNA reads TGCGCCAGCAGCTCTAGGACTGGAGCTTCCTACGAGCAGTACTTC.